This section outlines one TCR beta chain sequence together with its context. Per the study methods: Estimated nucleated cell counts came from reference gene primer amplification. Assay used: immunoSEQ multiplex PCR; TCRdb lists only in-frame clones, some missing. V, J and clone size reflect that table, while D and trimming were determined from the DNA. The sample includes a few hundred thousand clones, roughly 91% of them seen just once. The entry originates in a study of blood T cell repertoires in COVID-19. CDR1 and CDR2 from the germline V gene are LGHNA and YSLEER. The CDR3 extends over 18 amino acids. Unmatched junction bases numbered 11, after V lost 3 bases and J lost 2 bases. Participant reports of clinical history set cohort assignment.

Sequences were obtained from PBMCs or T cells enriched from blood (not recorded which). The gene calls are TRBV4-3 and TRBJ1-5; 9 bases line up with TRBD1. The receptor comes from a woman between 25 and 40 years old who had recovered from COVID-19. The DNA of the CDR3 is TGCGCCAGCAGCCACCTATGGGGACAGGGAAATGGCAATCAGCCCCAGCATTTT. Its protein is CASSHLWGQGNGNQPQHF.